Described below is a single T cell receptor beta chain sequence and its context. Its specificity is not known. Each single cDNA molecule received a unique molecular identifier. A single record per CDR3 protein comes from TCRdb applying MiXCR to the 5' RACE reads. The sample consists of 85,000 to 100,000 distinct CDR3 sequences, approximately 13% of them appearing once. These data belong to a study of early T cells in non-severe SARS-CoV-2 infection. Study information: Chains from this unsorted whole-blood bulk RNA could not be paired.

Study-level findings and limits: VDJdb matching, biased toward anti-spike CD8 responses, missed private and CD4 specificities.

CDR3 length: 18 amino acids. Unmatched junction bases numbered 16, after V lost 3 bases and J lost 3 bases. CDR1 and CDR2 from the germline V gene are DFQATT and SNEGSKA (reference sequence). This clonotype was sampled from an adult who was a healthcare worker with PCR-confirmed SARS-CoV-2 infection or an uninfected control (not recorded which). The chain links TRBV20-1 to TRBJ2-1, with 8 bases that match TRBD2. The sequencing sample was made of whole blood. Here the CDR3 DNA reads TGCAGTGCTAGTAAGGGTCAAGTAAGCGGGGGATTCTACAATGAGCAGTTCTTC. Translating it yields CSASKGQVSGGFYNEQFF.